Listed below are T cell receptor beta chains from one sample, sequenced in a study of cytomegalovirus exposure and HLA in healthy donors. Produced via immunoSEQ multiplex PCR; TCRdb's table is partial and in-frame only. The sample holds over 100,000 clones, 75% to 90% seen once. The sample comprised PBMCs. The receptors were gathered from a woman aged 45-60 years in good health and CMV-seropositive. Each CDR3 is given with its conserved first and last residue. The D gene is left open where the match is weak. Size is stated for part of the rows, as once, few or many counts, or as a class when the clone is expanded.

abundance: .; v_gene: TRBV4-2; j_gene: TRBJ2-2; d_gene: .; CDR3aa: CASSQPQGPGANTGELFF; CDR3nt: TGTGCCAGCAGCCAACCCCAGGGGCCAGGCGCGAACACCGGGGAGCTGTTTTTT
abundance: .; v_gene: TRBV2; j_gene: TRBJ1-5; d_gene: TRBD1; CDR3aa: CASTGQGASQPQHF; CDR3nt: TGTGCCAGCACGGGACAGGGGGCAAGTCAGCCCCAGCATTTT
abundance: .; v_gene: TRBV30; j_gene: TRBJ2-2; d_gene: TRBD2; CDR3aa: CAWSGLTSFYTGELFF; CDR3nt: TGTGCCTGGAGCGGATTGACTAGCTTCTACACCGGGGAGCTGTTTTTT
abundance: .; v_gene: TRBV27; j_gene: TRBJ1-2; d_gene: .; CDR3aa: CASGGGDRLGGYGYTF; CDR3nt: TGTGCCAGCGGTGGCGGAGATAGGTTGGGGGGTTATGGCTACACCTTC
abundance: .; v_gene: TRBV9; j_gene: TRBJ1-5; d_gene: .; CDR3aa: CASSAGAWGNQPQHF; CDR3nt: TGTGCCAGCAGCGCAGGGGCATGGGGCAATCAGCCCCAGCATTTT
abundance: few; v_gene: TRBV15; j_gene: TRBJ2-7; d_gene: TRBD1; CDR3aa: CATSRRTGGYEQYF; CDR3nt: TGTGCCACCAGCAGAAGGACAGGGGGGTACGAGCAGTACTTC
abundance: .; v_gene: TRBV5-4; j_gene: TRBJ2-3; d_gene: TRBD1; CDR3aa: CASSRQGGELDTQYF; CDR3nt: TGTGCCAGCAGCAGACAGGGGGGGGAGCTTGATACGCAGTATTTT
abundance: .; v_gene: TRBV2; j_gene: TRBJ1-5; d_gene: .; CDR3aa: CASSEGGGNQPQHF; CDR3nt: TGTGCCAGCAGTGAAGGCGGGGGAAATCAGCCCCAGCATTTT
abundance: .; v_gene: TRBV4-1; j_gene: TRBJ2-7; d_gene: TRBD2; CDR3aa: CASSQDGLGIEQYF; CDR3nt: TGCGCCAGCAGCCAAGATGGACTAGGTATCGAGCAGTACTTC
abundance: .; v_gene: TRBV5-1; j_gene: TRBJ2-3; d_gene: TRBD2; CDR3aa: CASSLGLALSTDTQYF; CDR3nt: TGCGCCAGCAGCTTGGGACTAGCCTTATCCACAGATACGCAGTATTTT
abundance: .; v_gene: TRBV5-1; j_gene: TRBJ2-7; d_gene: .; CDR3aa: CASSWGPDEQYF; CDR3nt: TGCGCCAGCAGCTGGGGGCCCGACGAGCAGTACTTC
abundance: .; v_gene: TRBV5-1; j_gene: TRBJ1-2; d_gene: .; CDR3aa: CASSPEGPYYGYTF; CDR3nt: TGCGCCAGCAGCCCGGAGGGACCGTACTATGGCTACACCTTC
abundance: .; v_gene: TRBV12-5; j_gene: TRBJ1-1; d_gene: .; CDR3aa: CASGTDWAEAFF; CDR3nt: TGTGCTAGTGGTACAGATTGGGCTGAAGCTTTCTTT
abundance: .; v_gene: TRBV6-4; j_gene: TRBJ2-1; d_gene: .; CDR3aa: CASSDWRGEQFF; CDR3nt: TGTGCCAGCAGTGACTGGAGGGGTGAGCAGTTCTTC
abundance: .; v_gene: TRBV7-2; j_gene: TRBJ2-1; d_gene: .; CDR3aa: CASSPQSSYNEQFF; CDR3nt: TGTGCCAGCAGCCCACAGAGCTCCTACAATGAGCAGTTCTTC
abundance: .; v_gene: TRBV29-1; j_gene: TRBJ1-2; d_gene: .; CDR3aa: CSVYEGRDGYTF; CDR3nt: TGCAGCGTATACGAGGGGAGGGATGGCTACACCTTC
abundance: .; v_gene: TRBV27; j_gene: TRBJ2-7; d_gene: .; CDR3aa: CASSLGGAEQYF; CDR3nt: TGTGCCAGCAGTTTAGGCGGGGCCGAGCAGTACTTC
abundance: .; v_gene: TRBV6-5; j_gene: TRBJ2-3; d_gene: .; CDR3aa: CASSYRGPSTDTQYF; CDR3nt: TGTGCCAGCAGTTACAGGGGCCCAAGCACAGATACGCAGTATTTT
abundance: .; v_gene: TRBV6-1; j_gene: TRBJ2-2; d_gene: TRBD2; CDR3aa: CASSAQLAGEAGELFF; CDR3nt: TGTGCCAGCAGTGCCCAGCTAGCGGGAGAGGCCGGGGAGCTGTTTTTT
abundance: .; v_gene: TRBV18; j_gene: TRBJ1-1; d_gene: TRBD1; CDR3aa: CASSFSGTGNTEAFF; CDR3nt: TGTGCCAGCTCTTTCTCCGGGACAGGGAACACTGAAGCTTTCTTT
abundance: .; v_gene: TRBV11-2; j_gene: TRBJ1-1; d_gene: TRBD1; CDR3aa: CASSLDRGGTEAFF; CDR3nt: TGTGCCAGCAGCCTTGACAGGGGTGGCACTGAAGCTTTCTTT
abundance: .; v_gene: TRBV7-2; j_gene: TRBJ2-1; d_gene: TRBD2; CDR3aa: CASSLSTSGGARRNEQFF; CDR3nt: TGTGCCAGCAGCTTATCGACTAGCGGGGGGGCCAGACGGAATGAGCAGTTCTTC
abundance: .; v_gene: TRBV5-1; j_gene: TRBJ2-1; d_gene: .; CDR3aa: CASSLAGGPSYNEQFF; CDR3nt: TGCGCCAGCAGCTTGGCCGGGGGACCCTCCTACAATGAGCAGTTCTTC
abundance: .; v_gene: TRBV20-1; j_gene: TRBJ2-7; d_gene: .; CDR3aa: CSARVEYEQYF; CDR3nt: TGCAGTGCTAGAGTTGAGTACGAGCAGTACTTC
abundance: few; v_gene: TRBV6-1; j_gene: TRBJ1-5; d_gene: TRBD1; CDR3aa: CASSAGQGHQPQHF; CDR3nt: TGTGCCAGCAGTGCGGGACAGGGTCATCAGCCCCAGCATTTT
abundance: .; v_gene: TRBV9; j_gene: TRBJ2-7; d_gene: TRBD2; CDR3aa: CASSVAPLADSITYEQYF; CDR3nt: TGTGCCAGCAGCGTAGCCCCCCTAGCGGATTCGATAACCTACGAGCAGTACTTC
abundance: once; v_gene: TRBV2; j_gene: TRBJ1-1; d_gene: .; CDR3aa: CASMEGEDTEAFF; CDR3nt: TGTGCCAGCATGGAAGGGGAGGACACTGAAGCTTTCTTT
abundance: .; v_gene: TRBV27; j_gene: TRBJ2-2; d_gene: .; CDR3aa: CASTGRQRTGELFF; CDR3nt: TGTGCCAGCACCGGACGGCAGCGGACCGGGGAGCTGTTTTTT
abundance: .; v_gene: TRBV7-9; j_gene: TRBJ1-1; d_gene: .; CDR3aa: CASSLVRGAGRDTEAFF; CDR3nt: TGTGCCAGCAGCTTAGTTCGGGGGGCGGGTCGCGACACTGAAGCTTTCTTT
abundance: .; v_gene: TRBV10-3; j_gene: TRBJ2-2; d_gene: .; CDR3aa: CAIRDTSTGELFF; CDR3nt: TGTGCCATCAGGGATACTAGCACCGGGGAGCTGTTTTTT
abundance: .; v_gene: TRBV6-1; j_gene: TRBJ1-6; d_gene: TRBD1; CDR3aa: CASRDRGLWNSPLHF; CDR3nt: TGTGCCAGCAGAGACAGGGGCCTCTGGAATTCACCCCTCCACTTT
abundance: .; v_gene: TRBV5-4; j_gene: TRBJ2-5; d_gene: TRBD2; CDR3aa: CASSSGVAGGESGETQYF; CDR3nt: TGTGCCAGCAGCTCTGGGGTAGCGGGAGGAGAATCGGGAGAGACCCAGTACTTC
abundance: .; v_gene: TRBV14; j_gene: TRBJ2-4; d_gene: .; CDR3aa: CASSPLGQGPNF; CDR3nt: TGTGCCAGCAGCCCTCTCGGTCAGGGGCCGAACTTC
abundance: .; v_gene: TRBV28; j_gene: TRBJ1-2; d_gene: .; CDR3aa: CASTSRIDGYTF; CDR3nt: TGTGCCAGCACATCTAGGATAGATGGCTACACCTTC
abundance: .; v_gene: TRBV18; j_gene: TRBJ1-5; d_gene: .; CDR3aa: CASSRQGAQPQHF; CDR3nt: TGTGCCAGCTCACGACAAGGGGCACAGCCCCAGCATTTT
abundance: .; v_gene: TRBV7-2; j_gene: TRBJ2-7; d_gene: TRBD2; CDR3aa: CASSARLAGSYEQYF; CDR3nt: TGTGCCAGCAGCGCCCGACTAGCGGGGTCCTACGAGCAGTACTTC
abundance: .; v_gene: TRBV7-8; j_gene: TRBJ2-7; d_gene: TRBD2; CDR3aa: CASSLGLAFDEQYF; CDR3nt: TGTGCCAGCAGCTTGGGACTAGCGTTCGACGAGCAGTACTTC
abundance: .; v_gene: TRBV19; j_gene: TRBJ2-3; d_gene: TRBD1; CDR3aa: CASSKDREGPDTQYF; CDR3nt: TGTGCCAGTAGTAAGGACAGGGAAGGGCCAGATACGCAGTATTTT
abundance: .; v_gene: TRBV7-6; j_gene: TRBJ2-4; d_gene: .; CDR3aa: CASSLGTGTINIQYF; CDR3nt: TGTGCCAGCAGCTTAGGGACAGGGACTATAAACATTCAGTACTTC
abundance: .; v_gene: TRBV18; j_gene: TRBJ1-2; d_gene: .; CDR3aa: CASSPRDTYGYTF; CDR3nt: TGTGCCAGCTCACCCCGGGACACCTATGGCTACACCTTC
abundance: .; v_gene: TRBV11-1; j_gene: TRBJ2-5; d_gene: TRBD2; CDR3aa: CASTRTSGETQYF; CDR3nt: TGTGCCAGCACCCGGACTAGCGGAGAGACCCAGTACTTC
abundance: .; v_gene: TRBV9; j_gene: TRBJ2-5; d_gene: .; CDR3aa: CASSVSGIVQETQYF; CDR3nt: TGTGCCAGCAGCGTATCAGGGATCGTCCAAGAGACCCAGTACTTC
abundance: .; v_gene: TRBV5-4; j_gene: TRBJ2-1; d_gene: .; CDR3aa: CASSLQPGNEQFF; CDR3nt: TGTGCCAGCAGCTTGCAACCAGGCAATGAGCAGTTCTTC
abundance: .; v_gene: TRBV27; j_gene: TRBJ1-6; d_gene: TRBD1; CDR3aa: CASSSLSGQGIRLNSPLHF; CDR3nt: TGTGCCAGCAGTTCCCTCTCGGGACAGGGGATCCGTTTGAATTCACCCCTCCACTTT
abundance: .; v_gene: TRBV6-1; j_gene: TRBJ1-2; d_gene: TRBD1; CDR3aa: CASSERAGGEGYGYTF; CDR3nt: TGTGCCAGCAGTGAACGGGCAGGGGGAGAGGGTTATGGCTACACCTTC
abundance: .; v_gene: TRBV7-2; j_gene: TRBJ2-5; d_gene: .; CDR3aa: CASSLGRKETQYF; CDR3nt: TGTGCCAGCAGCTTAGGGAGAAAAGAGACCCAGTACTTC
abundance: .; v_gene: TRBV6-1; j_gene: TRBJ1-2; d_gene: TRBD1; CDR3aa: CASSEFPQGTVGYGYTF; CDR3nt: TGTGCCAGCAGTGAATTCCCGCAGGGGACAGTGGGATATGGCTACACCTTC
abundance: .; v_gene: TRBV5-4; j_gene: TRBJ1-6; d_gene: TRBD1; CDR3aa: CASREGASYNSPLHF; CDR3nt: TGTGCCAGCAGAGAGGGGGCCTCCTATAATTCACCCCTCCACTTT
abundance: .; v_gene: TRBV28; j_gene: TRBJ1-4; d_gene: TRBD1; CDR3aa: CASSLTGGNEKLFF; CDR3nt: TGTGCCAGCAGTTTGACAGGGGGCAATGAAAAACTGTTTTTT
abundance: .; v_gene: TRBV2; j_gene: TRBJ2-2; d_gene: .; CDR3aa: CASSLARAGELFF; CDR3nt: TGTGCCAGCAGTCTCGCGAGGGCCGGGGAGCTGTTTTTT
abundance: .; v_gene: TRBV7-9; j_gene: TRBJ1-1; d_gene: .; CDR3aa: CASSLGVIGTEAFF; CDR3nt: TGTGCCAGCAGCTTAGGAGTTATTGGCACTGAAGCTTTCTTT